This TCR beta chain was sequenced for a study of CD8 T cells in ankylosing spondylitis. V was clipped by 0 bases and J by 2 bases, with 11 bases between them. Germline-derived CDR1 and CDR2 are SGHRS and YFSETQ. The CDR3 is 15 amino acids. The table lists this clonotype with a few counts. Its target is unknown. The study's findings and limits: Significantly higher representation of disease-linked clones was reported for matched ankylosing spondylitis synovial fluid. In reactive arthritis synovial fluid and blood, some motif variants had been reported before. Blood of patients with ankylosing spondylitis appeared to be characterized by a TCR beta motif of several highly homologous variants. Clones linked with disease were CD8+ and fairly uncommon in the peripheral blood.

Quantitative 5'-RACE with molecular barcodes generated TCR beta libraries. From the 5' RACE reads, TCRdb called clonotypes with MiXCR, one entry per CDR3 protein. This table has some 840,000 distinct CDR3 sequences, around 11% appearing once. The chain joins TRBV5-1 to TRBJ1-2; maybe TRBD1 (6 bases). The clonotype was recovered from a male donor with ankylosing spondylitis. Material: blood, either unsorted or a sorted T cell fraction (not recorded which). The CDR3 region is CASSLGGAANYGYTF. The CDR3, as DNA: TGCGCCAGCAGCTTGGGGGGGGCCGCAAACTATGGCTACACCTTC.